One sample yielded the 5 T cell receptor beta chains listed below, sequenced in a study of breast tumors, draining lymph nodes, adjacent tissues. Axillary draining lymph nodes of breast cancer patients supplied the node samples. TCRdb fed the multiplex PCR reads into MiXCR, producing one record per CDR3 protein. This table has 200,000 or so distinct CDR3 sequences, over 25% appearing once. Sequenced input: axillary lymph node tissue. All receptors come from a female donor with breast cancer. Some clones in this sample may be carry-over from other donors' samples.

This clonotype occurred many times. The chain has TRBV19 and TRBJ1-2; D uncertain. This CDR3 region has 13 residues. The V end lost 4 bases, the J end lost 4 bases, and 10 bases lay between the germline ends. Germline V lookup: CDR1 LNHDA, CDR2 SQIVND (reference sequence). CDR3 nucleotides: TGTGCCAGTAGTAACACTCCGGGCTATGGCTACACCTTC. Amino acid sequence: CASSNTPGYGYTF.

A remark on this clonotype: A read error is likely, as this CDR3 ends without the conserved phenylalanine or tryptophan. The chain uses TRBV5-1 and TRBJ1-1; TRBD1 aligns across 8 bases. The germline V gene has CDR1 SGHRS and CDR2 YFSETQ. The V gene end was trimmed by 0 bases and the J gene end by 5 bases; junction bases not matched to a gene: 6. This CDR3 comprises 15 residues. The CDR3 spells CASSLVGRGQTEAFL. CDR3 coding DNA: TGCGCCAGCAGCTTGGTAGGCAGGGGGCAAACTGAAGCTTTCCTT.

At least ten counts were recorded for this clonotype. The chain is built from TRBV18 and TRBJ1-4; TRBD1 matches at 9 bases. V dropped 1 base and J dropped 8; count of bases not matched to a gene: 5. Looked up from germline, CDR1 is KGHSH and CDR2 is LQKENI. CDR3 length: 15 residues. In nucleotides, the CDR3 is TGTGCCAGCTCACCACAAAGGACAGGGGCCGAAAAACTGTTTTTT. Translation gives CASSPQRTGAEKLFF.

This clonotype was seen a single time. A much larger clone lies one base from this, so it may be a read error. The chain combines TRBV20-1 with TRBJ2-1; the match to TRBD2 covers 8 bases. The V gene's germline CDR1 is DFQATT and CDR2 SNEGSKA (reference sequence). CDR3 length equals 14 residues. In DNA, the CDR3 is TGCAGTGTTAGATTCCTTCTGGCGGGAGGTGAGCAGTTCTTC. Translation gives CSVRFLLAGGEQFF.

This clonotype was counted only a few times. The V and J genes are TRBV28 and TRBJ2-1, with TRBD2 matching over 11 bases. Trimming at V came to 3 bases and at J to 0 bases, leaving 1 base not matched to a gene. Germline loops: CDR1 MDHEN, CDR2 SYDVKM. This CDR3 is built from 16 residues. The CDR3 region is CASSFGTSGSYNEQFF. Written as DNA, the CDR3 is TGTGCCAGCAGTTTTGGGACTAGCGGCTCCTACAATGAGCAGTTCTTC.